The rows below give T cell receptor beta chains drawn from one sample of a study of cytotoxic CD8 clonotypes in ibrutinib-treated CLL. Sequenced by immunoSEQ multiplex PCR; TCRdb stores in-frame clones only, minus some. The profile shows fewer than 150,000 clones, approximately 81% of them singletons. The specimen was PBMCs, collected after 24 months of ibrutinib treatment. These receptor sequences come from a human donor with chronic lymphocytic leukemia. Both conserved end residues are part of each CDR3. The D gene is left open where the match is weak. The size of a clone is reported for some rows only, either as once, few or many, or as a class for expanded clones.

v_gene	d_gene	len	j_gene	abundance	CDR3aa	CDR3nt
TRBV7-3	TRBD2	16	TRBJ2-3	-	CASSLGPAGTTDTQYF	TGTGCCAGCAGCTTAGGCCCAGCGGGGACCACAGATACGCAGTATTTT
TRBV12-5	TRBD1	15	TRBJ1-5	few	CASGTGTGVRQPQHF	TGTGCTAGTGGAACCGGGACAGGGGTCCGTCAGCCCCAGCATTTT
TRBV5-1	TRBD1	12	TRBJ2-1	-	CASSRDRGEQFF	TGCGCCAGCAGCCGCGACAGGGGTGAGCAGTTCTTC
TRBV6-1	TRBD1	15	TRBJ1-5	once	CASSPSGQGWQPQHF	TGTGCCAGCAGCCCCTCGGGACAGGGATGGCAGCCCCAGCATTTT
TRBV7-9	TRBD1	15	TRBJ2-3	-	CASSHGTGGPDTQYF	TGTGCCAGCAGCCACGGGACAGGGGGTCCAGATACGCAGTATTTT
TRBV6-6	-	16	TRBJ1-5	-	CASNPQRGSSNQPQHF	TGTGCCAGCAACCCTCAGCGGGGCAGCAGCAATCAGCCCCAGCATTTT
TRBV19	-	14	TRBJ1-5	-	CASSQGISNQPQHF	TGTGCCAGTAGTCAGGGAATTAGCAATCAGCCCCAGCATTTT
TRBV28	TRBD1	12	TRBJ1-1	-	CASSQRTGQAFF	TGTGCCAGCAGTCAACGGACAGGCCAGGCTTTCTTT
TRBV19	-	14	TRBJ1-1	once	CASSTQGHTEKAFF	TGTGCCAGTAGTACCCAGGGTCATACTGAAAAAGCTTTCTTT
TRBV28	TRBD1	14	TRBJ2-7	many	CASSYRGRPYEQYF	TGTGCCAGCAGTTACAGGGGGCGGCCCTACGAGCAGTACTTC